This T cell receptor (beta chain) originates from a study of cytomegalovirus exposure and HLA in healthy donors. Overall study findings and caveats: The authors later found most CMV-associated TCR beta chains appeared HLA-restricted. The classifier was said to identify cytomegalovirus status with high specificity and sensitivity.

The primer mix had 60 Vbeta and 13 Jbeta primers. Assay: immunoSEQ multiplex PCR; the TCRdb copy retains only in-frame clones and omits some. Here the sample spans approximately 91,000 clones, over 65% being singletons. Germline V gene data show CDR1 as SEHNR and CDR2 as FQNEAQ (reference sequence). V shed 4 bases and J 5 bases; nucleotides not matched to a gene: 6. The CDR3 contains 14 residues. Nominal health characterized the donors when sampled, though unrecorded immune exposures were likely. Points on this clone: As yet, its antigen is unknown.

The sequencing sample was made of PBMCs. This receptor was identified in a human donor in good health. V usage is TRBV7-9 and J usage is TRBJ1-2, with 8 bases matching TRBD1. DNA of the CDR3: TGTGCCAGCAGCTCCGGACAGGGCGGTTATGGCTACACCTTC. This gives the protein CASSSGQGGYGYTF. The entire variable domain, with the rest obtained from reference TRBV7-9 and TRBJ1-2, is as follows: DTGVSQNPRHKITKRGQNVTFRCDPISEHNRLYWYRQTLGQGPEFLTYFQNEAQLEKSRLLSDRFSAERPKGSFSTLEIQRTEQGDSAMYLCASSSGQGGYGYTFGSGTRLTVV.